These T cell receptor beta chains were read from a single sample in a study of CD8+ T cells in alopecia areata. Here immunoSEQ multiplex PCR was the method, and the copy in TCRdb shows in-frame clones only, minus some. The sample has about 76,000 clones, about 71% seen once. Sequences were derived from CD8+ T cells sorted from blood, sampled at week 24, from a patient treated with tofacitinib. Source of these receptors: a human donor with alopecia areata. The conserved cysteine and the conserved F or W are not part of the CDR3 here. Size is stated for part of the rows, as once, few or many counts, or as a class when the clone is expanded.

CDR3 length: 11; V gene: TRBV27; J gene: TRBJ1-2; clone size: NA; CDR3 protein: ASSPGDNYGYT
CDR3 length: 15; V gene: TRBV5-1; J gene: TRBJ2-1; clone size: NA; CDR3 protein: ASSWTGGQLPNNEQF
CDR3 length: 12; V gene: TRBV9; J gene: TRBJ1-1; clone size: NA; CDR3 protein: ASSVATGGTEAF
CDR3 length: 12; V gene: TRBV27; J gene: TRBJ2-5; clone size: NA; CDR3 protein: ASSPRQNRETQY
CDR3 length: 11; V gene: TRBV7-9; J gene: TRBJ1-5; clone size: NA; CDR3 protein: ASSSDGNQPQH
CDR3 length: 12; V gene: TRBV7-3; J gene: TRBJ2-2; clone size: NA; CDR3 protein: ASSPGTYTGELF
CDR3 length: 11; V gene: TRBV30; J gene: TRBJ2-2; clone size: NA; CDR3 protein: AWSRDGTGELF
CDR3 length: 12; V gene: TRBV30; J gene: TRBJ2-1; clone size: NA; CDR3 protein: AWSVLAGVGEQF
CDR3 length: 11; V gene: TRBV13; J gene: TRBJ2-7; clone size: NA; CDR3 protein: ASSGTAFREQY
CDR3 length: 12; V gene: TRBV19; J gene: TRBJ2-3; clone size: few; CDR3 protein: ASRTSGFTDTQY
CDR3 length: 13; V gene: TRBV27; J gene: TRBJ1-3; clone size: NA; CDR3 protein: ASSLTGASGNTIY
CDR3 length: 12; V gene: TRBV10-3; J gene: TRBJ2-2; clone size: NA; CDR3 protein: AISGGPSTGELF
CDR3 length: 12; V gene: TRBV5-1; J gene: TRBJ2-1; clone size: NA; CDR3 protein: ASSPGTGLNEQF
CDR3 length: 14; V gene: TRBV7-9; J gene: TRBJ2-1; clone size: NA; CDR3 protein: ASSLPTGHGYNEQF
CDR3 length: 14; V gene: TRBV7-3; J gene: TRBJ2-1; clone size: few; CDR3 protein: ASSLSGLAGDNEQF
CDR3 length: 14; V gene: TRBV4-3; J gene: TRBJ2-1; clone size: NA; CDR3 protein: ASSQAPEPLYNEQF
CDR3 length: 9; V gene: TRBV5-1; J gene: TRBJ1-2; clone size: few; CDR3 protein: ASGGTDGYT
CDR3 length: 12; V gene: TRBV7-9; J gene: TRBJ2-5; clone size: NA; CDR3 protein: ASSLVTAQETQY
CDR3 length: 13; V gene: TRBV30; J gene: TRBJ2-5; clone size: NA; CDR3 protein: AWRSGTGGGETQY
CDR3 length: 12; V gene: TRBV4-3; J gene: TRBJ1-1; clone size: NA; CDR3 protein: ASSQATGNTEAF
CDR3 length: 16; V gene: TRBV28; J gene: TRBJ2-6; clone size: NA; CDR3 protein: ASSSLRDRGSGANVLT
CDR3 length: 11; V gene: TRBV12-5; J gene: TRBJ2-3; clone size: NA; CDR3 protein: ASSPGGGDTQY
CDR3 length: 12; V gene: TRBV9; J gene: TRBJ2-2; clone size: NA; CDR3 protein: ASSDPLDGQELF
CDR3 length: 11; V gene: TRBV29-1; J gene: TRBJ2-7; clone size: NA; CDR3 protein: SVDYGNSYEQY